The 21 T cell receptor beta chains given below trace back to one sample, sequenced in a study of glioma-infiltrating T cells. TCR alpha and beta CDR3 regions were amplified from RNA using iRepertoire nested multiplex PCR. TCRdb reprocessed the multiplex PCR reads with MiXCR, giving one entry per CDR3 protein. This sample yields 95,000 to 150,000 distinct CDR3 sequences, of which roughly 23% are seen a single time; over 12% belongs to the top ten. Sequencing was done on a sample of glioma tissue, nonneoplastic brain tissue, or PBMCs (not recorded which). Source of these receptors: a human donor with low-grade glioma or glioblastoma, undergoing nonglioma brain surgery, or in good health (not recorded which).

In its sample, this clonotype was seen a few times. The V gene is TRBV7-9, the J gene TRBJ2-3, with a possible D match to TRBD2 (7 bases). V lost 5 bases to trimming and J lost 2 bases, with 14 bases between them. Germline CDR1 reads SEHNR; CDR2 reads FQNEAQ (reference sequence). The CDR3 covers 15 residues. The CDR3 DNA sequence: TGTGCCAGCAGCCCCCTGGCGGGGGCCACAGATACGCAGTATTTT. It translates to CASSPLAGATDTQYF.

This clonotype has at least ten counts. The gene calls are TRBV6-1 and TRBJ1-2; D gene ambiguous. The V end lost 6 bases, the J end lost 5 bases, and 28 bases lay between the germline ends. The V gene's germline CDR1 is MNHNS and CDR2 SASEGT. This CDR3 spans 18 amino acids. The CDR3 sequence is CASSGIETYGLRNYGYTF. Here the CDR3 DNA reads TGTGCCAGCAGCGGGATCGAAACTTATGGCTTGCGGAATTATGGCTACACCTTC.

This clonotype was seen only once. The J gene is TRBJ1-2, the V gene TRBV4-1, with a possible D match to TRBD1 (5 bases). Germline V gene data show CDR1 as MGHRA and CDR2 as YSYEKL. Trimming pared 0 bases from V and 4 bases from J, leaving 15 bases between. CDR3 length: 16 amino acids. CDR3 residues: CASSQDMGVQGYGYTF. DNA of the CDR3: TGCGCCAGCAGCCAAGATATGGGAGTGCAGGGCTATGGCTACACCTTC.

This chain connects TRBV12-3 or TRBV12-4 to TRBJ2-7; 7 bases align to TRBD1. Germline trimming cut 5 bases from V and 3 bases from J; bases unmatched to any gene: 22. This CDR3 region has 19 residues. The CDR3 is CASSPPSRGSVTGNYEQYF. The CDR3 DNA is TGTGCCAGCAGTCCCCCGAGCCGAGGTAGCGTGACAGGGAACTACGAGCAGTACTTC.

Ten or more counts support this clonotype. CDR3 loop: CASSRLGTEKLFF. CDR3 in DNA: TGTGCCAGTAGTCGACTAGGAACGGAAAAACTGTTTTTT. This rearrangement joins TRBV19 to TRBJ1-4; D gene unclear. V gave up 5 bases and J gave up 8 bases, with 12 bases separating them. From germline, CDR1 is LNHDA and CDR2 SQIVND (reference sequence). This CDR3 has 13 residues.

This clonotype was recorded at least ten times. The chain has TRBV6-1 and TRBJ2-7, with D possibly matching TRBD2 (5 bases). Germline CDR1 and CDR2: MNHNS and SASEGT. This CDR3 is built from 14 residues. V was clipped by 4 bases and J by 6 bases, with 16 bases between them. Written as DNA, the CDR3 is TGTGCCAGCAGTGTCATAGGGAGCCTTGGCGAGCAGTACTTC. This codes for CASSVIGSLGEQYF.

This clonotype was counted many times. The CDR3 sequence: CASSYSRDIIDSNQPQHF. The CDR3 bases are TGTGCCAGCAGTTACTCGAGAGACATAATAGATAGCAATCAGCCCCAGCATTTT. The V call is TRBV6-6, the J call TRBJ1-5; the D is unclear. Germline V CDR1 and CDR2: MNHNY, SVGAGI (reference sequence). The CDR3 is made up of 18 amino acids. V lost 0 bases and J lost 0, with 15 bases in between.

This clonotype showed up many times. The J gene is TRBJ1-5, the V gene TRBV27, with D uncertain. Trimming stripped 1 base from V and 4 bases from J, with 5 bases between. The germline gives CDR1 MNHEY, CDR2 SMNVEV (reference sequence). The CDR3 contains 13 residues. The CDR3 reads CASSLWQNQPQHF. The CDR3 DNA is TGTGCCAGCAGTTTATGGCAGAATCAGCCCCAGCATTTT.

The chain carries TRBV5-4 and TRBJ1-3, with D unresolved. CDR3 size: 13 residues. The ends were cut back, 4 bases at V and 4 bases at J, with 9 bases in the middle. CDR1 is SGHNT and CDR2 is YYREEE in the germline V gene (reference sequence). The CDR3 coding sequence is TGTGCCAGCAGCGCCCTGGCCGGAAACACCATATATTTT. It specifies CASSALAGNTIYF.

Concerning this clonotype itself: A read error may be the cause here, since a much bigger clone is one base away. The V gene is TRBV6-2 or TRBV6-3, the J gene TRBJ2-7; weak D call: TRBD2 (5 bases). Germline V CDR1 and CDR2: MNHEY, SVGEGT. The CDR3 totals 12 residues. CDR3 DNA: TGTTCCAGCAGTTACGGGGCCTACGAGCAGTACTTC. Translating gives CSSSYGAYEQYF.

Many counts were recorded for this clonotype. The chain has TRBV12-3 or TRBV12-4 and TRBJ2-3, with 7 nucleotides matching TRBD1. The junction had 9 bases not matched to a gene; V was cut back by 4 bases and J by 2 bases. The CDR3 runs 16 residues. CDR3 bases: TGTGCCAGCAGTTCGAGTAAGGACAGGCCCACAGATACGCAGTATTTT. Residues: CASSSSKDRPTDTQYF.

This clonotype has at least ten counts. The V call is TRBV14, the J call TRBJ2-7; 8 bases line up with TRBD2. The V and J ends lost 3 bases and 4 bases, in that order; junction bases with no gene match: 8. Per germline, CDR1 SGHDN and CDR2 FVKESK. The CDR3 runs to 15 residues. The CDR3 region is CASSHRAGAEYEQYF. The CDR3 DNA follows: TGTGCCAGCAGCCACCGAGCGGGAGCAGAGTACGAGCAGTACTTC.

As regards this clonotype: A read error is possible here, since a much larger clone lies one base away. J is TRBJ2-5 and V is TRBV28, with TRBD2 identical over 7 bases. V shed 8 bases, J shed 4 bases, and the junction held 13 bases outside the gene matches. The CDR3 sequence is 15 residues long. Germline V gene sequence: CDR1 MDHEN, CDR2 SYDVKM. For the CDR3, the DNA is TGTGCCAGCCGGCTACCGGGAGGATTGGGAGAGACCCAGTACTTC. It specifies CASRLPGGLGETQYF. Full variable domain (outside the CDR3, taken from reference TRBV28 and TRBJ2-5): DVKVTQSSRYLVKRTGEKVFLECVQDMDHENMFWYRQDPGLGLRLIYFSYDVKMKEKGDIPEGYSVSREKKERFSLILESASTNQTSMYLCASRLPGGLGETQYFGPGTRLLVL.

The chain joins TRBV5-1 to TRBJ2-7; D possibly corresponds to TRBD2 (5 bases). The CDR3 totals 12 residues. Trimming removed 1 base from V and 5 bases from J, with 7 bases in between. Germline V gene sequence: CDR1 SGHRS, CDR2 YFSETQ. CDR3 protein: CASSLPGDEQYF. Written as DNA, the CDR3 is TGCGCCAGCAGCTTGCCCGGGGACGAGCAGTACTTC.

The J gene is TRBJ1-4, the V gene TRBV4-1; TRBD1 is a possible D gene (5 bases). V lost 3 bases and J 0 bases, leaving 17 bases between the germline ends. This CDR3 contains 18 residues. Per germline, CDR1 MGHRA and CDR2 YSYEKL. The CDR3 protein is CASSHTPGRISTNEKLFF. The CDR3, as DNA: TGCGCCAGCAGCCATACCCCGGGACGGATTTCAACTAATGAAAAACTGTTTTTT.

At least ten counts were recorded for this clonotype. The chain joins TRBV7-9 to TRBJ2-1; the match to TRBD1 covers 7 bases. CDR3 length: 12 amino acids. Germline assignment: CDR1 SEHNR and CDR2 FQNEAQ (reference sequence). The ends lost 3 bases at V and 8 bases at J; junction bases unmatched: 1. CDR3 region: CASSFTGDEQFF. CDR3 in DNA: TGTGCCAGCAGCTTCACAGGGGATGAGCAGTTCTTC.

Concerning this clonotype itself: A much larger clone lies one base from this, so it may be a read error. The CDR3 loop reads CASSFGGISTDTQYF. The CDR3 nucleotides read TGCGCCAGCAGCTTTGGCGGTATCAGCACAGATACGCAGTATTTT. This chain connects TRBV5-1 to TRBJ2-3; D not resolved. CDR1 SGHRS and CDR2 YFSETQ come from the germline V gene. The CDR3 is made up of 15 amino acids. V lost 2 bases to trimming and J lost 0 bases, with 10 bases between them.

This clonotype was seen at least ten times. V gene TRBV15 combines with J gene TRBJ2-5; 7 bases are a match to TRBD1. V shed 5 bases, J shed 0 bases, and the junction held 9 bases outside the gene matches. The CDR3 loop spans 16 amino acids. Germline CDR1 reads LNHNV; CDR2 reads YYDKDF (reference sequence). Here the CDR3 reads CATSPRQGWYQETQYF. The CDR3 DNA reads TGTGCCACCAGCCCAAGACAGGGTTGGTACCAAGAGACCCAGTACTTC.

This clonotype was counted a few times. V gene TRBV28 combines with J gene TRBJ1-1; 7 nucleotides align to TRBD1. V was clipped by 5 bases and J by 3 bases; unmatched bases: 3. The CDR3 runs to 13 residues. Germline V gene sequence: CDR1 MDHEN, CDR2 SYDVKM. The CDR3 DNA is TGTGCCAGCAGTGCAGGGGGGTACACTGAAGCTTTCTTT. Protein sequence: CASSAGGYTEAFF. The variable domain in full, with the rest retrieved from reference TRBV28 and TRBJ1-1, is DVKVTQSSRYLVKRTGEKVFLECVQDMDHENMFWYRQDPGLGLRLIYFSYDVKMKEKGDIPEGYSVSREKKERFSLILESASTNQTSMYLCASSAGGYTEAFFGQGTRLTVV.

This clonotype has just a few counts. This chain uses TRBV18 with TRBJ2-7; D possibly corresponds to TRBD1 (6 bases). V dropped 6 bases and J dropped 2 bases, with 17 bases sitting between them. The CDR3 totals 15 residues. Germline V gives CDR1 KGHSH, CDR2 LQKENI. CDR3 residues: CASSSPEDRPYEQYF. The CDR3 DNA reads as TGTGCCAGCTCGTCCCCGGAGGACAGACCCTACGAGCAGTACTTC.

This clonotype came up many times. V gene TRBV27 combines with J gene TRBJ2-7; no clear D. This CDR3 has 14 amino acids. Germline CDR1 and CDR2: MNHEY and SMNVEV (reference sequence). V was cut by 3 bases and J by 6 bases, with 15 bases left in between. In DNA, the CDR3 is TGTGCCAGCAGTTTTGGCAGGAGCCCCACCGAGCAGTACTTC. Protein product: CASSFGRSPTEQYF.